What follows are 11 T cell receptor beta chains derived from one specimen sequenced in a study of tumor and adjacent non-tumor tissue in lung cancer. TCRbeta libraries were built with three rounds of nested PCR, modified from ARM-PCR. TCRdb ran MiXCR on the multiplex PCR reads and lists one entry per CDR3 protein. The sample lists approximately 76,000 distinct CDR3 sequences; roughly 75% were seen once. No cell sorting was done before RNA was extracted from the tissue. The sequencing sample was made of lung tumor tissue. Receptor source: a woman between 65 and 79 years old with non-small cell lung cancer.

The sample holds many counts of this clonotype. J is TRBJ2-1 and V is TRBV6-1; a possible D gene is TRBD1 (6 bases). V was cut by 5 bases and J by 11 bases, with 16 bases left in between. The germline V gene has CDR1 MNHNS and CDR2 SASEGT. This CDR3 is built from 13 residues. CDR3 in DNA: TGTGCCAGCAGTACACACACCGGGACACAGCAGTTCTTC. Protein product: CASSTHTGTQQFF.

This chain links TRBV20-1 with TRBJ2-3; D is unresolved. Germline V gene data show CDR1 as DFQATT and CDR2 as SNEGSKA (reference sequence). This CDR3 has 12 residues. Trimming shortened V by 3 bases and J by 4 bases, and 8 bases separated the two germline ends. CDR3 nucleotide sequence: TGCAGTGCTAGCTCTGACGCAGATACGCAGTATTTT. Translation: CSASSDADTQYF.

As for this clonotype: Germline is not matched at one junction end, which may reflect a read error. The rearrangement joins TRBV29-1 to TRBJ2-6, with a weak D call TRBD2 (7 bases). The germline gives CDR1 SQVTM, CDR2 ANQGSEA. This CDR3 region has 20 residues. CDR3 nucleotide sequence: TGCACCGTTGGGGAAAGGGCCGGGGGGCAATCCGACGCTGGGGCCAACGTCCTGACTTTC. Its protein product is CTVGERAGGQSDAGANVLTF.

Remarks on this clonotype: A much larger clone is a single base away; this may be a read error. This sequence joins TRBV5-1 and TRBJ1-1, with 9 bases matching TRBD1. This CDR3 comprises 18 residues. Germline loops: CDR1 SGHRS, CDR2 YFSETQ. CDR3 sequence reads: CASSLWEGWTGVRTEVFF. The CDR3 DNA sequence: TGCGCCAGCAGCTTGTGGGAGGGTTGGACAGGGGTACGCACTGAAGTTTTCTTT. Full variable domain (remainder filled in from reference TRBV5-1 and TRBJ1-1): KAGVTQTPRYLIKTRGQQVTLSCSPISGHRSVSWYQQTPGQGLQFLFEYFSETQRNKGNFPGRFSGRQFSNSRSEMNVSTLELGDSALYLCASSLWEGWTGVRTEVFFGQGTRLTVV.

Remarks on this clonotype: The conserved closing phenylalanine or tryptophan is absent in this CDR3, likely reflecting a read error. The chain has TRBV6-5 and TRBJ2-1, with D possibly matching TRBD1 (5 bases). The germline gives CDR1 MNHEY, CDR2 SVGAGI. V was cut by 6 bases and J by 4 bases, with 22 bases left in between. The CDR3 covers 17 residues. The CDR3 DNA follows: TGTGCCAGCAGGGCCAGGGTAGCTAGAGAGGTGTACAATGAGCAGTTCTCC. Translating it yields CASRARVAREVYNEQFS.

The chain joins TRBV5-1 to TRBJ1-4; D ambiguous. This CDR3 has 12 residues. The germline V gene encodes CDR1 SGHRS and CDR2 YFSETQ. V lost 5 bases and J 5 bases, leaving 7 bases between the germline ends. In DNA form, the CDR3 reads TGCGCCAGCAGTTCCGGGAATGAAAAACTGTTTTTT. As protein: CASSSGNEKLFF. Drawing the rest from reference TRBV5-1 and TRBJ1-4, the complete variable domain is KAGVTQTPRYLIKTRGQQVTLSCSPISGHRSVSWYQQTPGQGLQFLFEYFSETQRNKGNFPGRFSGRQFSNSRSEMNVSTLELGDSALYLCASSSGNEKLFFGSGTQLSVL.

This clonotype was found many times. The DNA of the CDR3 is TGTGCCAGCAGTTTAGAACAGGGGGGGCCCTCGAAGTACTTC. Protein: CASSLEQGGPSKYF. This chain links TRBV12-3 or TRBV12-4 with TRBJ2-7; D perhaps matches TRBD1 (8 bases). The CDR3 is 14 amino acids. V gave up 1 base and J gave up 11 bases, with 18 bases separating them.

In regard to this clonotype: One end of the junction is discordant with germline, which a read error may explain. The chain recombines TRBV4-1 with TRBJ2-7, with 8 bases matching TRBD1. The CDR3 has 16 amino acids. Germline-derived CDR1 and CDR2 are MGHRA and YSYEKL. CDR3 region: CASNHRTGGSSYELYF. CDR3 DNA: TGCGCCAGCAACCACCGCACAGGGGGATCCTCCTACGAGCTGTACTTC.

The rearrangement links TRBV29-1 to TRBJ2-5, with TRBD1 matching over 7 bases. Germline trimming cut 4 bases from V and 8 bases from J; bases unmatched to any gene: 13. The CDR3 has 14 amino acids. Germline loops: CDR1 SQVTM, CDR2 ANQGSEA. CDR3 region: CSVGPTGWFGTQYF. CDR3 sequence (DNA): TGCAGCGTTGGGCCGACAGGGTGGTTCGGAACCCAGTACTTC.

This clonotype has a count of ten or more. The chain is built from TRBV6-1 and TRBJ2-5, with TRBD2 matching over 10 bases. V trimming: 6 bases; J trimming: 4 bases; junction bases outside the gene matches: 5. The CDR3 spans 14 residues. CDR1 and CDR2 from the germline V gene are MNHNS and SASEGT. The chain's CDR3 is CASSGGTSVETQYF. The DNA for the CDR3 is TGTGCCAGCAGCGGCGGGACTAGCGTAGAGACCCAGTACTTC.

On this clonotype itself: This may come from a read error, since a much larger clone is one base off. The J gene is TRBJ2-1, the V gene TRBV20-1; D unresolved. This CDR3 spans 16 amino acids. Germline V lookup: CDR1 DFQATT, CDR2 SNEGSKA (reference sequence). The CDR3 sequence: CSARDWFVPSYSEQFF. CDR3 coding DNA: TGCAGTGCTAGAGATTGGTTCGTCCCCTCCTACAGTGAGCAGTTCTTC.